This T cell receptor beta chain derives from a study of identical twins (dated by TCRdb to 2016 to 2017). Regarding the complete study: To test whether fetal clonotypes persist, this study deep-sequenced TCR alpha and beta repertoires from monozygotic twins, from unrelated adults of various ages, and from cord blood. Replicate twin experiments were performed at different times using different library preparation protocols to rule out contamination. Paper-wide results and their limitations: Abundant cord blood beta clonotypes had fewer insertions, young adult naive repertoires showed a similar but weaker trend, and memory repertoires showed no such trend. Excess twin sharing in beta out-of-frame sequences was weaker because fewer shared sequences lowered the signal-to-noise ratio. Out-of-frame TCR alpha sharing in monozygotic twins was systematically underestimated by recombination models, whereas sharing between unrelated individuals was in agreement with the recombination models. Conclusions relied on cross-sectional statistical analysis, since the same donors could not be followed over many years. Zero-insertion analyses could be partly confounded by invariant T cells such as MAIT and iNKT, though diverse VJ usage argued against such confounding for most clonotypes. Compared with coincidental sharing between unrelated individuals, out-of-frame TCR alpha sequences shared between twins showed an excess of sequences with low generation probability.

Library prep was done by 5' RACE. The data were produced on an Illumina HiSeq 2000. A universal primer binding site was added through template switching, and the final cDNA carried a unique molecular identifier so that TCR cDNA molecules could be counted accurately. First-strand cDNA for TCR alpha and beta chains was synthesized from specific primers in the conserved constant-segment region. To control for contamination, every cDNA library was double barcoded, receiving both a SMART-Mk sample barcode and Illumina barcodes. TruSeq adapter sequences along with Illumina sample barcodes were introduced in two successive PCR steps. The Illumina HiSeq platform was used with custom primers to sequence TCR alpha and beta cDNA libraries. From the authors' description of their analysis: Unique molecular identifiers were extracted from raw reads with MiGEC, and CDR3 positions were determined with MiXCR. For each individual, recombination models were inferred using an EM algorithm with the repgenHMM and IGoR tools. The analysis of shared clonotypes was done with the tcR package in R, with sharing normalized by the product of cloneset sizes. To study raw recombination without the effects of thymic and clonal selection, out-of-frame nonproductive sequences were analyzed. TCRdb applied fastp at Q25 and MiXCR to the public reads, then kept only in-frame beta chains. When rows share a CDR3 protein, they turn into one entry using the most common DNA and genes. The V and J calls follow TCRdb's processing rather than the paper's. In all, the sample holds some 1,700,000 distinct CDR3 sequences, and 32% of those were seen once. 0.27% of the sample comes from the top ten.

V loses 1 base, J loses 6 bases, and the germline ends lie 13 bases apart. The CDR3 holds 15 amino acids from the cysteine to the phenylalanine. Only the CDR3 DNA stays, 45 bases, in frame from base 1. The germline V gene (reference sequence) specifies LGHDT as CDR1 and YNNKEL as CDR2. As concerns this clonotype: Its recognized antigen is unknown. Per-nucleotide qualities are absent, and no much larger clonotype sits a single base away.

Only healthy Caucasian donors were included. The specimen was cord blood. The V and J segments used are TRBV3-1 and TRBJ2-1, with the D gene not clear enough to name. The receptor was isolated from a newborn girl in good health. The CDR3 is CASSQGYRTSNEQFF. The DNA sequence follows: TGTGCCAGCAGCCAAGGGTACCGGACGAGCAATGAGCAGTTCTTC.